This passage covers 23 T cell receptor beta chains from one sample sequenced in a study of control samples from healthy donors and cancer patients. Assay: immunoSEQ multiplex PCR; the TCRdb copy retains only in-frame clones and omits some. The sample records over 150,000 clones, around 94% being singletons. What was sequenced was blood. The receptor set was obtained from a woman aged 18-29 years in good health.

The chain couples TRBV9 to TRBJ2-1; TRBD1 or TRBD2 may be the D gene (5 bases each). The CDR3 spans 15 residues. Trimming left V 4 bases short and J 6 bases short, with 17 bases between. Germline V gene sequence: CDR1 SGDLS, CDR2 YYNGEE. Written as DNA, the CDR3 is TGTGCCAGCAGCCCATCCGGGGCGTTTGGCAATGAGCAGTTCTTC. This sequence encodes CASSPSGAFGNEQFF.

The chain uses TRBV10-3 and TRBJ1-2, with no clear D. The germline gives CDR1 ENHRY, CDR2 SYGVKD. CDR3 length: 14 amino acids. V lost 5 bases and J 8 bases, leaving 18 bases between the germline ends. The CDR3 region is CAISTGPQRSGYTF. Written as DNA, the CDR3 is TGTGCCATCAGTACCGGGCCTCAAAGGTCGGGCTACACCTTC.

This chain uses TRBV25-1 with TRBJ1-1, with D perhaps matching TRBD1 (5 bases). Germline V lookup: CDR1 MGHDK, CDR2 SYGVNS. CDR3 length: 16 amino acids. V shed 2 bases and J shed 1 base, with 14 bases lying between them. CDR3 protein: CASSEPGGGANTEAFF. CDR3 nucleotide sequence: TGTGCCAGCAGTGAACCCGGGGGTGGGGCGAACACTGAAGCTTTCTTT.

In this sample, this clone turned up once. The gene calls are TRBV5-1 and TRBJ1-2; no clear D gene. V dropped 2 bases and J dropped 6 bases, with 11 bases sitting between them. Germline CDR1 reads SGHRS; CDR2 reads YFSETQ. The CDR3 runs to 13 residues. The CDR3 is CASSLGQQNGYTF. CDR3 DNA: TGCGCCAGCAGCTTAGGTCAGCAAAATGGCTACACCTTC.

The chain uses TRBV4-3 and TRBJ1-2; D possibly corresponds to TRBD1 (5 bases). V lost 1 base, J lost 4 bases, and 16 bases lay in between. CDR1 LGHNA and CDR2 YSLEER come from the germline V gene. This CDR3 contains 16 residues. This chain's CDR3 is CASSQAGVPGLYGYTF. In DNA, the CDR3 is TGCGCCAGCAGCCAAGCGGGGGTCCCGGGCCTCTATGGCTACACCTTC.

The chain is built from TRBV9 and TRBJ1-2; 7 bases align to TRBD1. The length of the CDR3 is 15 residues. The V segment lost 5 bases and the J segment 0 bases; nucleotides outside the gene matches: 7. CDR1 is SGDLS, CDR2 YYNGEE, per germline. The chain's CDR3 is CASRKNRGPNYGYTF. The CDR3 bases are TGTGCCAGCAGGAAGAACAGGGGCCCTAACTATGGCTACACCTTC.

For this clone: Germline and junction disagree at one end, which may indicate a read error. The rearrangement uses TRBV7-7 and TRBJ1-1, with TRBD1 matching 7 bases. CDR1 is SSHAT, CDR2 FNYEAQ, per germline (reference sequence). This CDR3 comprises 16 residues. The CDR3 spells CASSPLRGKMNTEAFF. CDR3 sequence (DNA): TGTGCTAGCAGCCCCCTCAGGGGGAAGATGAACACTGAAGCTTTCTTT.

This chain uses TRBV27 with TRBJ2-5; D tentatively fits TRBD1 or TRBD2 (5 bases each). The CDR3 spans 14 residues. The germline CDR1 and CDR2 sequences are MNHEY and SMNVEV (reference sequence). The V end was cut by 5 bases, the J end by 7 bases, with 17 bases between. The CDR3 loop is CASSLGSRGWTQYF. CDR3 nucleotide sequence: TGTGCCAGCAGTCTGGGGTCGAGGGGCTGGACCCAGTACTTC.

This clone was recorded only once. The CDR3 here is CASSRLDDRGFYGYTF. DNA for the CDR3: TGTGCCAGCAGCCGCTTGGACGACAGGGGATTCTATGGCTACACCTTC. V is TRBV3-1 (or the pseudogene TRBV3-2) and J is TRBJ1-2, with 8 bases lining up with TRBD1. Trimming cost V 4 bases and J 4 bases; bases outside gene matches: 11. The CDR3 spans 16 residues. CDR1 is LGHDT, CDR2 YNNKEL, per germline (reference sequence).

CDR3 in amino acids: CASSASQETQYF. The CDR3 DNA is TGTGCCAGCTCAGCAAGCCAAGAGACCCAGTACTTC. V usage is TRBV2 and J usage is TRBJ2-5, with no clear D. This CDR3 contains 12 residues. Germline V CDR1 and CDR2: SNHLY, FYNNEI. The V gene lost 8 bases and the J gene lost 1 base, with 8 bases spanning the gap.

This chain joins TRBV7-9 and TRBJ1-1; 7 bases map to TRBD1. After removal of 5 bases from V and 11 bases from J, the junction contained 11 bases not matched to a gene. The CDR3 spans 13 residues. In germline, CDR1 is SEHNR, CDR2 FQNEAQ (reference sequence). CDR3 in DNA: TGTGCCAGCAGCCGAACCGACAGGGCGGGGGCTTTCTTT. Amino acids: CASSRTDRAGAFF. The full variable domain, with the rest looked up from reference TRBV7-9 and TRBJ1-1, is DTGVSQNPRHKITKRGQNVTFRCDPISEHNRLYWYRQTLGQGPEFLTYFQNEAQLEKSRLLSDRFSAERPKGSFSTLEIQRTEQGDSAMYLCASSRTDRAGAFFGQGTRLTVV.

The V gene is TRBV6-2 or TRBV6-3, the J gene TRBJ2-5; 10 positions agree with TRBD2. The J segment lost 0 bases and the V segment lost 2 bases, leaving 6 bases of the junction unmatched. The CDR3 consists of 17 residues. The V gene's germline CDR1 is MNHEY and CDR2 SVGEGT. CDR3 loop: CASSYPLAGLYQETQYF. The CDR3, as DNA: TGTGCCAGCAGTTACCCACTAGCGGGGCTGTACCAAGAGACCCAGTACTTC.

The CDR3 sequence is CASSRTSTDTQYF. For the CDR3, the DNA is TGTGCCAGCAGTAGGACCAGCACAGATACGCAGTATTTT. The V and J genes are TRBV6-5 and TRBJ2-3; D gene ambiguous. V lost 5 bases to trimming and J lost 0 bases, with 6 bases between them. CDR1 MNHEY and CDR2 SVGAGI come from the germline V gene. The CDR3 runs 13 residues.

The chain joins TRBV20-1 to TRBJ1-5, with no clear D. This CDR3 region has 10 residues. Germline V gene lookup returns CDR1 DFQATT and CDR2 SNEGSKA (reference sequence). V lost 7 bases and J 15 bases, leaving 16 bases between the germline ends. The CDR3 DNA follows: TGCAGTGTCCGAAAGGGCCCGGGGCATTTT. This encodes CSVRKGPGHF.

Turning to this clone: Sequence at one end of the junction differs from germline and may be a read error. The V and J genes are TRBV2 and TRBJ1-2, with D tentatively TRBD1 (6 bases). The CDR3 runs to 12 residues. The germline CDR1 and CDR2 sequences are SNHLY and FYNNEI. The CDR3 loop is CASSEEEGGASF. In DNA form, the CDR3 reads TGTGCCAGCAGTGAAGAGGAGGGGGGGGCCTCCTTC.

V gene TRBV5-1 combines with J gene TRBJ1-2, with D unclear. The CDR3 runs 11 residues. Germline V lookup: CDR1 SGHRS, CDR2 YFSETQ. V shed 0 bases and J shed 7 bases, with 4 bases lying between them. The chain's CDR3 is CASSLGGGYTF. DNA of the CDR3: TGCGCCAGCAGCTTGGGTGGTGGCTACACCTTC. Combining the CDR3 with reference TRBV5-1 and TRBJ1-2 gives the whole variable domain KAGVTQTPRYLIKTRGQQVTLSCSPISGHRSVSWYQQTPGQGLQFLFEYFSETQRNKGNFPGRFSGRQFSNSRSEMNVSTLELGDSALYLCASSLGGGYTFGSGTRLTVV.

The table lists this clone with a count of one. CDR3 in amino acids: CASSAGQGSGANVLTF. The CDR3 coding sequence is TGTGCCAGCAGCGCCGGCCAGGGCTCTGGGGCCAACGTCCTGACTTTC. This chain uses TRBV9 with TRBJ2-6, with D possibly matching TRBD1 (5 bases). Germline V CDR1 and CDR2: SGDLS, YYNGEE. V was pared by 3 bases and J by 0 bases, with 10 bases between. CDR3 length: 16 amino acids. Full variable domain (remainder filled in from reference TRBV9 and TRBJ2-6): DSGVTQTPKHLITATGQRVTLRCSPRSGDLSVYWYQQSLDQGLQFLIQYYNGEERAKGNILERFSAQQFPDLHSELNLSSLELGDSALYFCASSAGQGSGANVLTFGAGSRLTVL.

The V and J genes are TRBV9 and TRBJ1-1; D uncertain. The CDR3 extends over 14 amino acids. V gave up 4 bases and J gave up 3 bases, with 13 bases separating them. CDR1 and CDR2 (germline): SGDLS, YYNGEE. The CDR3 here is CASSPRAWDTEAFF. In DNA form, the CDR3 reads TGTGCCAGCAGCCCCCGTGCCTGGGACACTGAAGCTTTCTTT.

This chain connects TRBV7-6 to TRBJ2-3; 7 positions agree with TRBD1. Germline loops: CDR1 SGHVS, CDR2 FNYEAQ. V lost 1 base to trimming and J lost 2 bases; unmatched junction nucleotides: 15. The length of the CDR3 is 19 residues. This chain's CDR3 is CASSLGFIPATGFTDTQYF. CDR3 DNA sequence: TGTGCCAGCAGCTTAGGTTTTATTCCGGCGACAGGGTTCACAGATACGCAGTATTTT.

The J gene is TRBJ1-2, the V gene TRBV15, with TRBD1 identical over 8 bases. CDR1 is LNHNV, CDR2 YYDKDF, per germline (reference sequence). J gave up 11 bases and V 0 bases, and 8 bases lay outside the gene matches. The CDR3 has 14 residues. As DNA, the CDR3 is TGTGCCACCAGCAGAGACCCCAGACAGGGGTGGTACACCTTC. Protein: CATSRDPRQGWYTF.

The chain joins TRBV7-9 to TRBJ2-7; no clear D. V was cut by 5 bases and J by 5 bases, with 10 bases left in between. The CDR3 runs 12 residues. Germline-derived CDR1 and CDR2 are SEHNR and FQNEAQ (reference sequence). The CDR3 DNA is TGTGCCAGCAGCGTAAGCGCAAACGAGCAGTACTTC. This codes for CASSVSANEQYF.

The chain carries TRBV2 and TRBJ1-6; no firm D call. Trimming left V 2 bases short and J 0 bases short, with 14 bases between. The CDR3 has 18 amino acids. Germline assignment: CDR1 SNHLY and CDR2 FYNNEI. In nucleotides, the CDR3 is TGTGCCAGCAGTGAATGGTCGGGTTCTAGCTCCTATAATTCACCCCTCCACTTT. Its translation: CASSEWSGSSSYNSPLHF.

The CDR3 protein is CATSDLDGEKLFF. CDR3 nucleotides: TGTGCCACCAGTGATTTGGACGGCGAAAAACTGTTTTTT. This sequence joins TRBV24-1 and TRBJ1-4; D call uncertain. This CDR3 is built from 13 residues. Trimming cost V 0 bases and J 8 bases, with 6 bases left between them. CDR1 is KGHDR and CDR2 is SFDVKD in the germline V gene.